This T cell receptor (beta chain) was sequenced during a study of identical twins. Findings and caveats of the study: Researchers reported excess low generation probability among twin-shared out-of-frame alpha sequences.

This clonotype was counted a few times. Its antigen is unidentified. The CDR3 consists of 12 residues. The ends were cut back, 0 bases at V and 3 bases at J, with 5 bases in the middle. CDR1 is DFQATT, CDR2 SNEGSKA, per germline (reference sequence). MiXCR, applied by TCRdb to the 5' RACE reads, yields one record per CDR3 protein. Of about 730,000 distinct CDR3 sequences listed, about 20% are singletons. Separately, the same data were catalogued under a study of T cells expressing NK-cell markers. That study reports: Also leading the CD3+CD56-NKG2C+ fraction in a few donors were these clonotypes.

This chain uses TRBV20-1 with TRBJ1-1; D remains ambiguous. Input material: PBMCs. The sequence was obtained from a woman in her late teens or twenties in good health. The DNA for the CDR3 is TGCAGTGCTAGAGATTTTTACACTGAAGCTTTCTTT. Amino acid sequence: CSARDFYTEAFF.